Listed below are T cell receptor beta chains from one sample, sequenced in a study of shared T cell receptors in the human thymus. Here immunoSEQ multiplex PCR was the method, and the copy in TCRdb shows in-frame clones only, minus some. The sample lists approximately 660,000 clones; 88% were seen once. The same sample was also studied in work on human thymus T cells.

The sample taken for sequencing was thymocytes. Receptor source: a boy under three years old with a congenital heart defect. Both conserved end residues are part of each CDR3. D genes are given only for firm matches. Where a row states a size, it is once, few, many or the class of an expanded clone; other rows omit it.

J gene: TRBJ2-1; V gene: TRBV5-1; clone size: .; D gene: TRBD2; CDR3 protein: CASTERRLAGEQFF; CDR3 DNA: TGCGCCAGCACCGAAAGACGACTAGCGGGAGAACAGTTCTTC
J gene: TRBJ2-1; V gene: TRBV6-5; clone size: .; D gene: TRBD2; CDR3 protein: CASSYKGTSMYNEQFF; CDR3 DNA: TGTGCCAGCAGTTACAAGGGGACTAGCATGTACAATGAGCAGTTCTTC
J gene: TRBJ2-7; V gene: TRBV27; clone size: .; D gene: .; CDR3 protein: CASSYPSWGGQYF; CDR3 DNA: TGTGCCAGCAGTTACCCCTCATGGGGAGGGCAGTACTTC
J gene: TRBJ2-1; V gene: TRBV29-1; clone size: once; D gene: .; CDR3 protein: CSVGLGLTGVSYNEQFF; CDR3 DNA: TGCAGCGTTGGGTTGGGCCTCACAGGAGTCTCCTACAATGAGCAGTTCTTC
J gene: TRBJ2-7; V gene: TRBV28; clone size: few; D gene: .; CDR3 protein: CASSRVHEQYF; CDR3 DNA: TGTGCCAGCAGCCGAGTCCACGAGCAGTACTTC
J gene: TRBJ2-7; V gene: TRBV4-3; clone size: .; D gene: TRBD1; CDR3 protein: CASSQDLRSVTGLTYEQYF; CDR3 DNA: TGCGCCAGCAGCCAAGATCTGCGTTCGGTGACAGGGCTTACCTACGAGCAGTACTTC
J gene: TRBJ1-4; V gene: TRBV27; clone size: .; D gene: .; CDR3 protein: CASSFRVEAATNEKLFF; CDR3 DNA: TGTGCCAGCAGTTTCAGGGTAGAGGCGGCAACTAATGAAAAACTGTTTTTT
J gene: TRBJ2-3; V gene: TRBV6-1; clone size: .; D gene: TRBD2; CDR3 protein: CASSDTSDGTDTQYF; CDR3 DNA: TGTGCCAGCAGTGACACTAGCGACGGCACAGATACGCAGTATTTT
J gene: TRBJ2-3; V gene: TRBV5-6; clone size: .; D gene: .; CDR3 protein: CASSSVADTDTQYF; CDR3 DNA: TGTGCCAGCAGCTCTGTCGCGGACACAGATACGCAGTATTTT
J gene: TRBJ1-3; V gene: TRBV28; clone size: .; D gene: .; CDR3 protein: CASSLCNAVGTPVRNTIYF; CDR3 DNA: TGTGCCAGCAGTTTATGCAATGCAGTCGGGACACCGGTTAGAAACACCATATATTTT
J gene: TRBJ2-1; V gene: TRBV6-5; clone size: .; D gene: TRBD2; CDR3 protein: CASKGGSYNEQFF; CDR3 DNA: TGTGCCAGCAAGGGAGGGTCATACAATGAGCAGTTCTTC
J gene: TRBJ2-7; V gene: TRBV28; clone size: .; D gene: .; CDR3 protein: CASSSPLGLAHEQYF; CDR3 DNA: TGTGCCAGCAGTTCCCCGCTAGGTCTAGCACACGAGCAGTACTTC
J gene: TRBJ2-7; V gene: TRBV28; clone size: .; D gene: TRBD2; CDR3 protein: CASSPSGRNAYEQYF; CDR3 DNA: TGTGCCAGCAGTCCTAGCGGGAGAAACGCCTACGAGCAGTACTTC
J gene: TRBJ2-1; V gene: TRBV15; clone size: .; D gene: TRBD2; CDR3 protein: CATSSAGTSGRNEQFF; CDR3 DNA: TGTGCCACCAGCAGTGCTGGGACTAGCGGGAGGAATGAGCAGTTCTTC
J gene: TRBJ2-7; V gene: TRBV6-5; clone size: few; D gene: TRBD2; CDR3 protein: CASSRGLVGEQYF; CDR3 DNA: TGTGCCAGCAGTAGGGGACTAGTAGGCGAGCAGTACTTC
J gene: TRBJ1-3; V gene: TRBV9; clone size: .; D gene: TRBD1; CDR3 protein: CASSEGTGDGNTIYF; CDR3 DNA: TGTGCCAGCAGCGAGGGGACAGGGGATGGAAACACCATATATTTT
J gene: TRBJ2-2; V gene: TRBV25-1; clone size: once; D gene: TRBD2; CDR3 protein: CASSEGTNLGSGELFF; CDR3 DNA: TGTGCCAGCAGTGAGGGGACTAACCTCGGCTCCGGGGAGCTGTTTTTT
J gene: TRBJ1-1; V gene: TRBV4-3; clone size: .; D gene: TRBD1; CDR3 protein: CASSQYRGRNTEAFF; CDR3 DNA: TGCGCCAGCAGCCAATACAGGGGGAGGAACACTGAAGCTTTCTTT
J gene: TRBJ1-1; V gene: TRBV4-1; clone size: .; D gene: .; CDR3 protein: CASSQLWRLFSGQKDTEAFF; CDR3 DNA: TGCGCCAGCAGCCAACTGTGGCGTCTTTTCAGTGGGCAGAAGGACACTGAAGCTTTCTTT
J gene: TRBJ2-1; V gene: TRBV10-1; clone size: .; D gene: TRBD2; CDR3 protein: CASSKLAVTADHEQFF; CDR3 DNA: TGCGCCAGCAGTAAGCTAGCGGTTACGGCGGACCATGAGCAGTTCTTC
J gene: TRBJ2-7; V gene: TRBV27; clone size: .; D gene: .; CDR3 protein: CASSFIVGYEQYF; CDR3 DNA: TGTGCCAGCAGTTTTATAGTCGGCTACGAGCAGTACTTC
J gene: TRBJ2-1; V gene: TRBV6-5; clone size: .; D gene: .; CDR3 protein: CASSYYFRRGEQFF; CDR3 DNA: TGTGCCAGCAGTTACTACTTTCGGCGAGGTGAGCAGTTCTTC
J gene: TRBJ2-7; V gene: TRBV27; clone size: .; D gene: .; CDR3 protein: CASSHINLSGDASYEQYF; CDR3 DNA: TGTGCCAGCAGTCATATTAACCTCTCTGGAGACGCTTCCTACGAGCAGTACTTC
J gene: TRBJ2-1; V gene: TRBV4-1; clone size: .; D gene: TRBD2; CDR3 protein: CASSQEVAGGYSYNEQFF; CDR3 DNA: TGCGCCAGCAGCCAAGAGGTAGCGGGAGGTTACTCCTACAATGAGCAGTTCTTC
J gene: TRBJ2-5; V gene: TRBV30; clone size: .; D gene: TRBD2; CDR3 protein: CAWMPGGTSGSGRQETQYF; CDR3 DNA: TGTGCCTGGATGCCGGGAGGGACTAGCGGGAGTGGGAGACAAGAGACCCAGTACTTC
J gene: TRBJ2-1; V gene: TRBV2; clone size: .; D gene: .; CDR3 protein: CASSEGPEVGSYNEQFF; CDR3 DNA: TGTGCCAGCAGTGAAGGGCCGGAGGTAGGCTCCTACAATGAGCAGTTCTTC
J gene: TRBJ2-7; V gene: TRBV6-1; clone size: .; D gene: TRBD2; CDR3 protein: CASSEASGGSRYEQYF; CDR3 DNA: TGTGCCAGCAGTGAAGCCAGTGGCGGGAGTCGTTACGAGCAGTACTTC
J gene: TRBJ2-4; V gene: TRBV4-1; clone size: .; D gene: .; CDR3 protein: CASSEPRLGTGERLENIQYF; CDR3 DNA: TGCGCCAGCAGCGAACCAAGATTGGGGACGGGAGAGCGTCTGGAAAACATTCAGTACTTC
J gene: TRBJ2-7; V gene: TRBV15; clone size: .; D gene: TRBD1; CDR3 protein: CATSRKGPGQGEYEQYF; CDR3 DNA: TGTGCCACCAGCAGAAAGGGGCCGGGACAGGGGGAATACGAGCAGTACTTC
J gene: TRBJ2-7; V gene: TRBV11-3; clone size: .; D gene: TRBD1; CDR3 protein: CASSSGQVLDEQYF; CDR3 DNA: TGTGCCAGCAGCTCGGGACAGGTGCTGGACGAGCAGTACTTC
J gene: TRBJ2-5; V gene: TRBV6-5; clone size: once; D gene: .; CDR3 protein: CASSYQQLKTQYF; CDR3 DNA: TGTGCCAGCAGTTACCAACAGTTAAAGACCCAGTACTTC
J gene: TRBJ2-7; V gene: TRBV7-8; clone size: .; D gene: TRBD2; CDR3 protein: CASSTGTSSYEQYF; CDR3 DNA: TGTGCCAGCAGCACCGGGACTAGCTCGTACGAGCAGTACTTC
J gene: TRBJ2-1; V gene: TRBV6-1; clone size: .; D gene: TRBD2; CDR3 protein: CASLSGSRNEQFF; CDR3 DNA: TGTGCCAGCTTAAGCGGGAGTCGGAATGAGCAGTTCTTC
J gene: TRBJ1-4; V gene: TRBV11-3; clone size: .; D gene: .; CDR3 protein: CASSFAAKGENEKLFF; CDR3 DNA: TGTGCCAGCAGCTTTGCAGCGAAGGGGGAAAATGAAAAACTGTTTTTT
J gene: TRBJ2-1; V gene: TRBV27; clone size: once; D gene: TRBD2; CDR3 protein: CASSVTSEIGNEQFF; CDR3 DNA: TGTGCCAGCAGCGTCACTAGCGAAATCGGAAATGAGCAGTTCTTC
J gene: TRBJ2-5; V gene: TRBV14; clone size: .; D gene: TRBD2; CDR3 protein: CASSPGVAGTQETQYF; CDR3 DNA: TGTGCCAGCAGTCCCGGGGTAGCGGGCACGCAAGAGACCCAGTACTTC
J gene: TRBJ1-2; V gene: TRBV7-9; clone size: .; D gene: .; CDR3 protein: CASSQGKHGNGYTF; CDR3 DNA: TGTGCCAGCAGCCAGGGGAAACATGGGAACGGCTACACCTTC
J gene: TRBJ2-7; V gene: TRBV5-1; clone size: .; D gene: .; CDR3 protein: CASSVGGPYEQYF; CDR3 DNA: TGCGCCAGCAGCGTGGGCGGCCCCTACGAGCAGTACTTC
J gene: TRBJ2-2; V gene: TRBV19; clone size: .; D gene: TRBD1; CDR3 protein: CASSTPDRGHPGELFF; CDR3 DNA: TGTGCCAGTAGTACCCCGGACAGGGGGCATCCCGGGGAGCTGTTTTTT
J gene: TRBJ2-1; V gene: TRBV5-1; clone size: .; D gene: TRBD2; CDR3 protein: CASSFLAGVLDEQFF; CDR3 DNA: TGCGCCAGCAGCTTCCTAGCGGGAGTGCTAGATGAGCAGTTCTTC
J gene: TRBJ1-1; V gene: TRBV11-1; clone size: .; D gene: .; CDR3 protein: CASSLYRAGTPNTEAFF; CDR3 DNA: TGTGCCAGCAGCTTATATAGGGCCGGGACACCGAACACTGAAGCTTTCTTT
J gene: TRBJ2-5; V gene: TRBV11-2; clone size: .; D gene: .; CDR3 protein: CASSLDRTERIYRETQYF; CDR3 DNA: TGTGCCAGCAGCTTAGACCGGACTGAGCGGATATACCGAGAGACCCAGTACTTC
J gene: TRBJ2-2; V gene: TRBV5-6; clone size: .; D gene: .; CDR3 protein: CASSQVGEFIPANTGELFF; CDR3 DNA: TGTGCCAGCAGCCAGGTCGGCGAATTTATTCCCGCGAACACCGGGGAGCTGTTTTTT
J gene: TRBJ2-3; V gene: TRBV4-3; clone size: once; D gene: TRBD2; CDR3 protein: CASSPISGRSTDTQYF; CDR3 DNA: TGCGCCAGCAGCCCAATTAGCGGGAGATCCACAGATACGCAGTATTTT
J gene: TRBJ2-2; V gene: TRBV30; clone size: once; D gene: .; CDR3 protein: CAWRCNQGLTGELFF; CDR3 DNA: TGTGCCTGGAGGTGTAACCAGGGGCTAACCGGGGAGCTGTTTTTT